This TCR beta chain appears in the sequencing data of a study of T cells in Graves' hyperthyroidism and ophthalmopathy. Whole-study results and caveats: Most thyroid clonotypes expanded above 0.001 were also detected in blood.

This clonotype came up many times. Its antigen remains unknown. The V gene end was trimmed by 7 bases and the J gene end by 5 bases; junction bases not matched to a gene: 6. Looked up from germline, CDR1 is MNHEY and CDR2 is SVGAGI. This CDR3 is built from 14 residues. On the basis of clinical symptoms, serum thyroxine and TRAb, thyroid ultrasound and orbital computed tomography, diagnoses were made. Each 10 ml fresh peripheral blood draw supplied the PBMCs. Regions amplified from RNA transcripts were the TCR beta CDR3 regions. First-round RT-PCR with HTBI primers amplified the TCR CDR3 region. TCRdb re-derived calls from the multiplex PCR reads in MiXCR, one entry per CDR3 protein. The sample records around 340,000 distinct CDR3 sequences, over 15% being singletons.

This chain joins TRBV6-5 and TRBJ1-1; 11 bases match TRBD1. The TCR comes from a woman aged 40 to 50 with Graves' ophthalmopathy. Sequencing was done on a sample of blood. Here the CDR3 reads CASIWTGGSTEAFF. The CDR3 DNA reads TGTGCCAGCATTTGGACAGGGGGCTCGACTGAAGCTTTCTTT.